One and the same sample provided the 8 T cell receptor beta chains below, sequenced in a study of shared clonotypes between healthy human individuals (dated by TCRdb to about 2020). Libraries were built with the immunoSEQ multiplex PCR assay. Held by TCRdb, this immuneACCESS table contains in-frame sequences only and omits some clones. Under half of the omission traces to an unresolved V gene where checked; the cause of the rest is unknown. This sample has around 2.3 million clones in its table, and approximately 94% of those were observed once. The leading ten clones occupy 0.1% to 0.15% of the sample. The source material was naive CD4+ T cells sorted from blood. The cell subset or site label here, explained by the study, means: CD45RA+ positively selected. These receptors came from a man aged 18 to 30 in good health.

This chain joins TRBV19 and TRBJ1-1, with TRBD1 identical over 11 bases. Looked up from germline, CDR1 is LNHDA and CDR2 is SQIVND (reference sequence). The J segment lost 5 bases and the V segment lost 10 bases, leaving 9 bases of the junction unmatched. This CDR3 is built from 14 residues. The CDR3 loop reads CAIIGQGAGTEAFF. Here the CDR3 DNA reads TGTGCCATTATAGGACAGGGGGCTGGAACTGAAGCTTTCTTT. Full variable domain (remainder filled in from reference TRBV19 and TRBJ1-1): DGGITQSPKYLFRKEGQNVTLSCEQNLNHDAMYWYRQDPGQGLRLIYYSQIVNDFQKGDIAEGYSVSREKKESFPLTVTSAQKNPTAFYLCAIIGQGAGTEAFFGQGTRLTVV.

The genes are TRBV10-3 and TRBJ2-7, with a possible D match to TRBD1 (5 bases). The CDR3 consists of 13 residues. Trimming stripped 7 bases from V and 0 bases from J, with 10 bases between. CDR1 is ENHRY, CDR2 SYGVKD, per germline. The CDR3 loop is CAIMGQFSYEQYF. As DNA, the CDR3 is TGTGCCATCATGGGGCAGTTCTCCTACGAGCAGTACTTC.

This sequence joins TRBV2 and TRBJ1-5; TRBD1 matches 7 bases. This CDR3 has 15 amino acids. The V gene's germline CDR1 is SNHLY and CDR2 FYNNEI. The V gene end was trimmed by 4 bases and the J gene end by 2 bases; junction bases not matched to a gene: 5. DNA of the CDR3: TGTGCCAGCAGTGGAAGGGGGCAGGGCAATCAGCCCCAGCATTTT. Protein product: CASSGRGQGNQPQHF.

The chain carries TRBV11-2 and TRBJ2-5; 14 bases map to TRBD2. CDR1 is SGHAT, CDR2 FQNNGV, per germline. J gave up 1 base and V 1 base, and 5 bases lay outside the gene matches. CDR3 length equals 18 residues. The CDR3 coding sequence is TGTGCCAGCAGCTTAGGCCGACTAGCGGGAGGGTTCCAAGAGACCCAGTACTTC. It specifies CASSLGRLAGGFQETQYF.

To note about this clone: Other DNA variants within this sample encode the same CDR3. This sequence joins TRBV2 and TRBJ1-5; D call uncertain. The germline V gene has CDR1 SNHLY and CDR2 FYNNEI. The CDR3 extends over 14 amino acids. V lost 0 bases, J lost 0 bases, and 3 bases lay in between. The CDR3 protein is CASSEANSNQPQHF. As DNA, the CDR3 is TGTGCCAGCAGTGAAGCGAATAGCAATCAGCCCCAGCATTTT.

V gene TRBV25-1 combines with J gene TRBJ2-3; D is unresolved. CDR3 size: 13 residues. Trimming stripped 6 bases from V and 3 bases from J, with 10 bases between. Germline loops: CDR1 MGHDK, CDR2 SYGVNS. CDR3 coding DNA: TGTGCCAGCAGACATCTTGGGACAGATACGCAGTATTTT. It specifies CASRHLGTDTQYF.

This clone occurred a few times. The V call is TRBV25-1, the J call TRBJ2-7, with 7 bases matching TRBD2. Germline CDR1 MGHDK, CDR2 SYGVNS. The CDR3 has 14 residues. Germline trimming cut 5 bases from V and 1 base from J; bases unmatched to any gene: 5. CDR3 amino acids: CASSLSGRSYEQYF. The CDR3 DNA sequence: TGTGCCAGCAGTCTTTCCGGGAGGTCCTACGAGCAGTACTTC.

V usage is TRBV6-5 and J usage is TRBJ1-2, with D possibly matching TRBD1 (6 bases). V was trimmed by 2 bases and J by 2 bases, leaving 15 bases between them. In germline, CDR1 is MNHEY, CDR2 SVGAGI. The CDR3 loop spans 16 amino acids. The CDR3 sequence: CASSYHTPGVNYGYTF. As DNA, the CDR3 is TGTGCCAGCAGTTACCACACCCCAGGGGTGAACTATGGCTACACCTTC.